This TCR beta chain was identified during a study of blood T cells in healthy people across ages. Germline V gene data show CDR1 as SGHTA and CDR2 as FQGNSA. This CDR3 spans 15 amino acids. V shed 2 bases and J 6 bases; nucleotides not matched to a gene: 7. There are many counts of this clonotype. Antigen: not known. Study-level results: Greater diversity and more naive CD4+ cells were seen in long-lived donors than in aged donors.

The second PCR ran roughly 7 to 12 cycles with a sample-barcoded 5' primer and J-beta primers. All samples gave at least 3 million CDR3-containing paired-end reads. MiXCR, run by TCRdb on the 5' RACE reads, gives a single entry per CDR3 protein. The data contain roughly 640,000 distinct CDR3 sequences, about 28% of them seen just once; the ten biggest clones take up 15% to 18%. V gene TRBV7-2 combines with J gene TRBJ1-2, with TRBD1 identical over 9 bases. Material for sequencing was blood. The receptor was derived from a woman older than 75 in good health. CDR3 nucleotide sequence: TGTGCCAGCAGCTTACGGTTACAGGGGGCCAATGGCTACACCTTC. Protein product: CASSLRLQGANGYTF. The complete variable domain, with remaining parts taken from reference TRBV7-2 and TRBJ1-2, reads GAGVSQSPSNKVTEKGKDVELRCDPISGHTALYWYRQSLGQGLEFLIYFQGNSAPDKSGLPSDRFSAERTGGSVSTLTIQRTQQEDSAVYLCASSLRLQGANGYTFGSGTRLTVV.